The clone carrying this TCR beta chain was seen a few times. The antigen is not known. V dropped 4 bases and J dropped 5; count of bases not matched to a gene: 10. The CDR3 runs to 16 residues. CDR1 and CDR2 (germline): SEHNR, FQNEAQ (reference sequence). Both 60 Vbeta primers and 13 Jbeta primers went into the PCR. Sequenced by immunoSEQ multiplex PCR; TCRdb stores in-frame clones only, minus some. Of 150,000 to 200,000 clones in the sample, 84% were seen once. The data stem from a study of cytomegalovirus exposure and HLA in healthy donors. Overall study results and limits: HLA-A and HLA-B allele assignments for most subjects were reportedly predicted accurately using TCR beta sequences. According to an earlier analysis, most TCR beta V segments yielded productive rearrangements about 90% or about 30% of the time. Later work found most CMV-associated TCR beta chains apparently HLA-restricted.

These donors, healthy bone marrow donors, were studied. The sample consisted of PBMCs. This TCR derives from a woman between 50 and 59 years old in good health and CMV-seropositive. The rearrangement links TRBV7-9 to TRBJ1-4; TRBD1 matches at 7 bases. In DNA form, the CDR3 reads TGTGCCAGCAGCTCCGCCACCGGGACAGAAAATGAAAAACTGTTTTTT. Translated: CASSSATGTENEKLFF. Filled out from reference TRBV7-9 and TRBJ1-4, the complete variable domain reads DTGVSQNPRHKITKRGQNVTFRCDPISEHNRLYWYRQTLGQGPEFLTYFQNEAQLEKSRLLSDRFSAERPKGSFSTLEIQRTEQGDSAMYLCASSSATGTENEKLFFGSGTQLSVL.